This T cell receptor (beta chain) was recorded in a study of OX40 agonist ivuxolimab in advanced cancers. Study-wide context: Ivuxolimab, an antibody acting as an agonist of OX40 (CD134), was used to treat patients. Patients in the trial were receiving intravenous ivuxolimab every 2 weeks, at doses of 0.01 to 10 mg/kg.

The method was immunoSEQ multiplex PCR; TCRdb's version includes in-frame clones alone and lacks a portion of them. The repertoire includes about 79,000 clones, around 85% of them detected once, and less than 4.5% sits in the top ten. V gave up 6 bases and J gave up 11 bases; unmatched junction bases: 7. The CDR3 totals 11 residues. The V gene's germline CDR1 is SEHNR and CDR2 FQNEAQ (reference sequence). The source of this sequence is an adult with an advanced solid tumor such as melanoma, head and neck, liver or kidney cancer. The material was CD4+ or CD8+ T cells sorted from blood, obtained in a trial of the OX40 agonist ivuxolimab. The V call is TRBV7-9, the J call TRBJ2-7; TRBD2 matches at 7 bases. Here the CDR3 DNA reads TGTGCCAGCAGTTCAGAGCGGGAAAAGTACTTC. It encodes CASSSEREKYF.